This T cell receptor (beta chain) derives from a study of blood T cell repertoires in COVID-19 (TCRdb year 2020). Study-wide context: The collaborator samples originated in the United States, Italy and Spain and spanned the acute and convalescent phases of COVID-19. The prospective study material was composed of cDNA or gDNA derived from T cells, B-cell-depleted T cells, or PBMCs. Deeply sampled blood TCRbeta repertoires from subjects exposed to, actively infected with, or recovered from COVID-19 were included in the dataset. The repertoires were released in a freely available public database meant as a resource for research on the immune response to SARS-CoV-2. The samples were drawn from two sources: the first 160 participants of the ongoing ImmuneRACE study, and about 1,300 subjects contributed by 6 global collaborators. Sample metadata almost always included a de-identified subject ID, COVID-19 status, age in years and sex. Where available, HLA class I and class II types were obtained from metadata supplied by the sample provider rather than from assay-based typing.

TCRbeta CDR3 regions were amplified from genomic DNA using the immunoSEQ Assay, a bias-controlled multiplex PCR. In the source study's methods: Within the assay, amplification of reference gene primers was used to estimate how many nucleated cells each sample contained. To quantify the absolute abundance of each unique TCRbeta CDR3 rearrangement, sequence reads were collapsed and filtered. For each sample, productive Simpson clonality was calculated as the square root of Simpson's diversity index across productive rearrangements. The source is immuneACCESS, and TCRdb retained only in-frame sequences with V and J called. Part of the clones is not carried over; for the studies checked, unresolved V genes explain less than half of this, and the remainder is unexplained. V and J calls and clone size are those listed in that table; D and trimming were worked out from the DNA. The sample table records over 130,000 clones; approximately 84% of these occur just once. The ten largest clonotypes hold around 2.2% of the sample.

Results and caveats for the whole study, not just this receptor: The quantity of clinical and demographic metadata differed by source and by participant and was supplied without curation.

V is trimmed back by 4 bases and J by 5 bases, and the junction contains 12 bases that no gene match accounts for. The CDR3 measures 16 amino acids from cysteine to phenylalanine. The retained sequence is limited to the CDR3, 48 bases, with the frame set at the first base. Reading the germline V gene gives CDR1 MDHEN and CDR2 SYDVKM. Each collaborating institution followed its own protocols to collect whole blood in K2EDTA tubes. For TCRbeta analysis, collaborator samples were shipped as frozen whole blood, as isolated PBMCs, or as DNA extracted from either sample type. With respect to this clone: Its antigen remains undetermined. No much larger clone is present one base from it, and per-base qualities are unavailable.

The sequenced material came from peripheral blood. The V and J segments used are TRBV28 and TRBJ2-3, and 7 junctional nucleotides match TRBD1. The clonotype originates from a man between 65 and 80 years old with acute or convalescent COVID-19. The CDR3 loop reads CASSSSRGRGKDTQYF. The DNA sequence follows: TGTGCCAGCAGTTCCTCACGGGGCAGGGGGAAAGATACGCAGTATTTT.